Below are 24 T cell receptor beta chains sequenced from a single sample in a study of cytomegalovirus exposure and HLA in healthy donors. PCR was performed using 60 Vbeta and 13 Jbeta primers. The protocol was immunoSEQ multiplex PCR, while the TCRdb copy is restricted to in-frame clones and leaves out a portion. The data contain tens of thousands of clones, less than 75% of them singletons. Sequencing used PBMCs. Receptors were obtained from a man between 25 and 39 years old in good health and CMV-seronegative.

CDR3 protein: CASSLLRERSEKLFF. The CDR3 region has the DNA TGTGCCAGCAGCTTATTACGGGAAAGGAGTGAAAAACTGTTTTTT. This sequence joins TRBV11-3 and TRBJ1-4; D uncertain. Germline CDR1 SGHNT, CDR2 YENEEA. There are 15 residues in the CDR3. V was cut by 2 bases and J by 7 bases, with 14 bases left in between.

This chain joins TRBV28 and TRBJ2-7, with D maybe TRBD1 (5 bases). This CDR3 contains 16 residues. The ends were cut back, 0 bases at V and 3 bases at J, with 15 bases in the middle. The germline gives CDR1 MDHEN, CDR2 SYDVKM. The CDR3 coding sequence is TGTGCCAGCAGTTTATGGGCGGCAGGGTCAAACTACGAGCAGTACTTC. Its protein is CASSLWAAGSNYEQYF.

The rearrangement links TRBV2 to TRBJ2-7; D possibly corresponds to TRBD1 (6 bases). The CDR3 runs 16 residues. CDR1 and CDR2 from the germline V gene are SNHLY and FYNNEI. The germline V and J ends were trimmed by 1 base and 2 bases, with 15 bases remaining between them. The CDR3 protein is CASSEGFPGVTYEQYF. Here the CDR3 DNA reads TGTGCCAGCAGTGAAGGATTCCCAGGGGTTACCTACGAGCAGTACTTC.

J is TRBJ2-1 and V is TRBV19, with 7 bases matching TRBD2. V lost 5 bases to trimming and J lost 8 bases; unmatched junction nucleotides: 12. The germline CDR1 and CDR2 sequences are LNHDA and SQIVND (reference sequence). The CDR3 length is 15 residues. The DNA for the CDR3 is TGTGCCAGTAGTCGCGGGACTACCCTTCTCCATGAGCAGTTCTTC. Protein: CASSRGTTLLHEQFF.

The chain recombines TRBV27 with TRBJ2-6; 7 bases match TRBD2. J was trimmed by 0 bases and V by 5 bases; bases with no gene match: 4. The CDR3 length is 16 residues. Germline V gene lookup returns CDR1 MNHEY and CDR2 SMNVEV (reference sequence). The CDR3 DNA is TGTGCCAGCAGTCAGCGGGGCTTCTCTGGGGCCAACGTCCTGACTTTC. Encoded protein: CASSQRGFSGANVLTF.

This clone occurred once. V and J are TRBV19 and TRBJ1-1; TRBD1 is a possible D gene (6 bases). Trimming removed 5 bases from V and 0 bases from J, with 13 bases in between. This CDR3 has 15 residues. Germline V gene lookup returns CDR1 LNHDA and CDR2 SQIVND (reference sequence). CDR3 protein: CASSAWGHVNTEAFF. Written as DNA, the CDR3 is TGTGCCAGTAGTGCATGGGGACACGTGAACACTGAAGCTTTCTTT.

This rearrangement joins TRBV30 to TRBJ2-7, with D possibly TRBD1 on 6 matching bases. Trimming left V 3 bases short and J 7 bases short, with 16 bases between. Germline V gene lookup returns CDR1 GTSNPN and CDR2 SVGIG (reference sequence). This CDR3 contains 13 residues. The CDR3 DNA is TGTGCCTGGAGAAGGGACACCCTGGGGGAGCAGTACTTC. It encodes CAWRRDTLGEQYF.

This clone was observed a handful of times. The gene calls are TRBV5-6 and TRBJ1-5; a possible D gene is TRBD1 (6 bases). CDR3 length equals 17 residues. Between the trimmed V and J ends, which lost 0 bases and 6 bases, there was a span of 19 bases. The germline V gene encodes CDR1 SGHDT and CDR2 YYEEEE. CDR3 in amino acids: CASSLGGSGVGGQPQHF. CDR3 in DNA: TGTGCCAGCAGCTTGGGCGGCTCAGGGGTTGGGGGTCAGCCCCAGCATTTT.

This clone showed up just a few times. The rearrangement links TRBV27 to TRBJ1-2; 7 bases match TRBD1. The CDR3 spans 15 residues. V was clipped by 1 base and J by 3 bases; unmatched bases: 5. In germline, CDR1 is MNHEY, CDR2 SMNVEV (reference sequence). DNA for the CDR3: TGTGCCAGCAGTTTATTAGGGGGCGCGGACTATGGCTACACCTTC. The encoded protein is CASSLLGGADYGYTF.

In this sample, this clone turned up a few times. The V gene is TRBV4-1, the J gene TRBJ2-7; TRBD2 is a possible D gene (6 bases). The CDR3 runs to 13 residues. Germline V gene lookup returns CDR1 MGHRA and CDR2 YSYEKL. V was cut by 4 bases and J by 3 bases, with 10 bases left in between. The CDR3 region is CASSRDSDYEQYF. The CDR3 DNA sequence: TGCGCCAGCAGCCGGGACTCCGACTACGAGCAGTACTTC.

This clone was seen only a few times. The germline gene is not matched at one end of the junction; a read error may be the cause. The V call is TRBV5-6, the J call TRBJ1-2; perhaps TRBD1 as D (6 bases). This CDR3 region has 13 residues. CDR1 is SGHDT, CDR2 YYEEEE, per germline. CDR3 sequence (DNA): TGTGCCAGCAGTTTGGCAGGGGTCTATGGCTACACCTTC. The encoded protein is CASSLAGVYGYTF.

This clone was counted a few times. The J gene is TRBJ2-7, the V gene TRBV27, with 9 positions matching TRBD1. The CDR3 sequence is 15 residues long. With 4 bases clipped from V and 3 bases from J, the junction kept 7 bases outside the gene matches. CDR1 is MNHEY and CDR2 is SMNVEV in the germline V gene (reference sequence). CDR3 in DNA: TGTGCCAGCAGTTCTAACAGGGGGCCGCTCTACGAGCAGTACTTC. This encodes CASSSNRGPLYEQYF.

The J gene is TRBJ2-1, the V gene TRBV7-2; no clear D. Trimming took off 1 base at V and 6 bases at J, with 4 bases between the two ends. Germline CDR1 reads SGHTA; CDR2 reads FQGNSA. The CDR3 is made up of 12 amino acids. CDR3 region: CASSLGSNEQFF. The CDR3 region has the DNA TGTGCCAGCAGCTTAGGGAGCAATGAGCAGTTCTTC.

About this clone: An end of the junction differs from the germline gene, which may be a read error. The chain recombines TRBV7-7 with TRBJ2-5; D may be TRBD1 (5 bases). This CDR3 has 14 residues. Per the germline V gene, CDR1 is SSHAT and CDR2 is FNYEAQ (reference sequence). The CDR3 spells CASSSTDTRGTQYF. DNA of the CDR3: TGTGCTAGCAGCTCAACAGATACAAGGGGGACCCAGTACTTC.

The rearrangement links TRBV7-2 to TRBJ2-2, with D possibly TRBD1 on 5 matching bases. The germline V and J ends were trimmed by 3 bases and 6 bases, with 11 bases remaining between them. CDR1 is SGHTA and CDR2 is FQGNSA in the germline V gene. CDR3 length: 14 residues. Here the CDR3 reads CASSFYQGAGELFF. The CDR3 DNA follows: TGTGCCAGCAGCTTCTATCAAGGGGCCGGGGAGCTGTTTTTT.

The chain employs TRBV5-1 and TRBJ2-5; 8 positions match TRBD1. CDR1 is SGHRS and CDR2 is YFSETQ in the germline V gene. The CDR3 runs 17 residues. The J segment lost 9 bases and the V segment lost 2 bases, leaving 18 bases of the junction unmatched. CDR3 loop: CASSFQGAGPLRGPQYF. CDR3 nucleotides: TGCGCCAGCAGCTTTCAGGGGGCAGGCCCCCTTCGTGGACCCCAGTACTTC.

The chain uses TRBV7-3 and TRBJ2-3; 11 bases match TRBD2. The V and J ends lost 4 bases and 8 bases, in that order; junction bases with no gene match: 8. The CDR3 extends over 15 amino acids. Germline assignment: CDR1 SGHTA and CDR2 FQGTGA. CDR3 protein: CASSSGTSGGSTQYF. The CDR3, as DNA: TGTGCCAGCAGCTCCGGGACTAGCGGTGGCAGTACGCAGTATTTT.

V is TRBV27 and J is TRBJ2-7; TRBD1 might be the D (6 bases). V dropped 2 bases and J dropped 8 bases, with 13 bases sitting between them. Per germline, CDR1 MNHEY and CDR2 SMNVEV (reference sequence). This CDR3 region has 13 residues. Here the CDR3 DNA reads TGTGCCAGCAGTTTAGAAGGGGGAAAGAAGCAGTACTTC. This sequence encodes CASSLEGGKKQYF.

This chain connects TRBV18 to TRBJ2-2, with TRBD2 as a possible D gene (7 bases). Per germline, CDR1 KGHSH and CDR2 LQKENI. Between the trimmed V and J ends, which lost 2 bases and 0 bases, there was a span of 13 bases. The CDR3 runs to 17 residues. The CDR3 is CASSPLGGPTNTGELFF. DNA of the CDR3: TGTGCCAGCTCACCATTGGGGGGGCCCACGAACACCGGGGAGCTGTTTTTT. Combining the CDR3 with reference TRBV18 and TRBJ2-2 gives the whole variable domain NAGVMQNPRHLVRRRGQEARLRCSPMKGHSHVYWYRQLPEEGLKFMVYLQKENIIDESGMPKERFSAEFPKEGPSILRIQQVVRGDSAAYFCASSPLGGPTNTGELFFGEGSRLTVL.

The table lists this clone with a few counts. The chain uses TRBV5-5 and TRBJ2-1, with 12 bases matching TRBD2. The J segment lost 8 bases and the V segment lost 4 bases, leaving 10 bases of the junction unmatched. The CDR3 runs to 16 residues. From germline, CDR1 is SGHKS and CDR2 YYEKEE (reference sequence). CDR3 sequence reads: CASSPPSGGAIDEQFF. Here the CDR3 DNA reads TGTGCCAGCAGCCCCCCTAGCGGGGGGGCCATTGATGAGCAGTTCTTC.

The chain joins TRBV2 to TRBJ2-1; TRBD2 agrees at 10 bases. V dropped 7 bases and J dropped 7; count of bases not matched to a gene: 10. Germline V CDR1 and CDR2: SNHLY, FYNNEI. This CDR3 has 15 amino acids. Here the CDR3 DNA reads TGTGCCAGCACTCTAACTAGCGGGATCTGGAATGAGCAGTTCTTC. Its translation is CASTLTSGIWNEQFF.

The chain links TRBV18 to TRBJ2-2; 9 nucleotides line up with TRBD2. The V and J ends lost 3 bases and 2 bases, in that order; junction bases with no gene match: 7. This CDR3 comprises 17 residues. Germline-derived CDR1 and CDR2 are KGHSH and LQKENI. The CDR3 coding sequence is TGTGCCAGCTCACCCGAAGCTAGCGGGACTAACACCGGGGAGCTGTTTTTT. It codes for CASSPEASGTNTGELFF. Together with reference TRBV18 and TRBJ2-2, the CDR3 gives the full variable domain: NAGVMQNPRHLVRRRGQEARLRCSPMKGHSHVYWYRQLPEEGLKFMVYLQKENIIDESGMPKERFSAEFPKEGPSILRIQQVVRGDSAAYFCASSPEASGTNTGELFFGEGSRLTVL.

The chain is built from TRBV7-2 and TRBJ2-3; TRBD2 aligns across 9 bases. This CDR3 is built from 16 residues. The V gene's germline CDR1 is SGHTA and CDR2 FQGNSA. V lost 5 bases, J lost 4 bases, and 10 bases stayed unmatched. The CDR3 DNA is TGTGCCAGCAGCCCACGGCTAGCGGGATCTTCAGATACGCAGTATTTT. It translates to CASSPRLAGSSDTQYF. Full variable domain (missing parts from reference TRBV7-2 and TRBJ2-3): GAGVSQSPSNKVTEKGKDVELRCDPISGHTALYWYRQSLGQGLEFLIYFQGNSAPDKSGLPSDRFSAERTGGSVSTLTIQRTQQEDSAVYLCASSPRLAGSSDTQYFGPGTRLTVL.

This clone came up a few times. V gene TRBV2 combines with J gene TRBJ1-4, with D hard to call. V was pared by 4 bases and J by 5 bases, with 11 bases between. CDR1 is SNHLY, CDR2 FYNNEI, per germline. This CDR3 comprises 14 residues. DNA for the CDR3: TGTGCCAGCAGTGTTGAACAGCTGAATGAAAAACTGTTTTTT. Its translation is CASSVEQLNEKLFF.